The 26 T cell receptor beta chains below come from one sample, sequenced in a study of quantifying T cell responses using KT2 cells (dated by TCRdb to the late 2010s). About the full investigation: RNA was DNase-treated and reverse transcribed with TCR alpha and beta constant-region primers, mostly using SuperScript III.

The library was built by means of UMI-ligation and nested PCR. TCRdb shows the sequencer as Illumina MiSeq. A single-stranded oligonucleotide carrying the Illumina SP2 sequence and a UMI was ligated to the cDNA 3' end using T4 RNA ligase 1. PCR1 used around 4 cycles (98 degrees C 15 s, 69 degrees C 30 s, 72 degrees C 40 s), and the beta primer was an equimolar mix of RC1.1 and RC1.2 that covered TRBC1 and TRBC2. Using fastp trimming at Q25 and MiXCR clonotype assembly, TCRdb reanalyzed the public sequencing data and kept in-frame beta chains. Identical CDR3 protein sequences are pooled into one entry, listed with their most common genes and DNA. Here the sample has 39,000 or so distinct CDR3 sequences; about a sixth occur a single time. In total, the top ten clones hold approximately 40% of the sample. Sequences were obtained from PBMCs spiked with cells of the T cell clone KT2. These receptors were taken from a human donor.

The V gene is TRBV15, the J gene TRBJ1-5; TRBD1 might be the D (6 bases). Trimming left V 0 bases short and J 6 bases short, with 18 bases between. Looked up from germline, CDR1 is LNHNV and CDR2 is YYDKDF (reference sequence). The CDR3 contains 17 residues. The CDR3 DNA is TGTGCCACCAGCAGAGATTGGGGAGCGGGGGGCAGTCAGCCCCAGCATTTT. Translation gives CATSRDWGAGGSQPQHF.

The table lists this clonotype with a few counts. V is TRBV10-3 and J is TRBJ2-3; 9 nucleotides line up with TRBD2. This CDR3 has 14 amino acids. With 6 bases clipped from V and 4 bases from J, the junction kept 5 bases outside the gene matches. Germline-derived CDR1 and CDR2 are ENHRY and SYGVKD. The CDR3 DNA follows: TGTGCCATCAGCTTAGCGGGAGCAGCAGATACGCAGTATTTT. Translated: CAISLAGAADTQYF.

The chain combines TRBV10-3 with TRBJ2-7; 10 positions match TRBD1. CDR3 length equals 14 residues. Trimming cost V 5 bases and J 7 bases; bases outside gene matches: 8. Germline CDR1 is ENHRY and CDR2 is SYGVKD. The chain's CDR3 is CAISLTGTGVEQYF. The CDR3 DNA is TGTGCCATCAGTCTAACCGGGACAGGGGTAGAGCAGTACTTC.

CDR3 in DNA: TGTGCCAGCAGTTACCTTCCAGGTCAGGTCGAAGAAAAACTGTTTTTT. This translates into CASSYLPGQVEEKLFF. The chain employs TRBV6-5 and TRBJ1-4; D gene unclear. The length of the CDR3 is 16 residues. The V end was cut by 2 bases, the J end by 8 bases, with 18 bases between. CDR1 MNHEY and CDR2 SVGAGI come from the germline V gene.

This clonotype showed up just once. CDR3 sequence: CASTLGRGRPLHF. CDR3 bases: TGTGCCAGCACCCTCGGGAGGGGGAGGCCCCTCCACTTT. V is TRBV12-3 or TRBV12-4 and J is TRBJ1-6; a weak D match, TRBD1 (6 bases). The CDR3 sequence is 13 residues long. Trimming shortened V by 7 bases and J by 13 bases, and 17 bases separated the two germline ends.

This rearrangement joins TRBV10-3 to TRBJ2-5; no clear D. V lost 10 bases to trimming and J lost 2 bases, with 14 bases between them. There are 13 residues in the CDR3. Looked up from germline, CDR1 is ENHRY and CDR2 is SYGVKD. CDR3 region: CATMEVGQETQYF. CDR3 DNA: TGTGCCACCATGGAAGTAGGGCAAGAGACCCAGTACTTC.

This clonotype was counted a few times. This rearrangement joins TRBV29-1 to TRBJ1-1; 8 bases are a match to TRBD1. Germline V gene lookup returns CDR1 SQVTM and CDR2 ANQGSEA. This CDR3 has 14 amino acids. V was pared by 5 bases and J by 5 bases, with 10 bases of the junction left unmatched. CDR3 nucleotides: TGCAGCGTTAGGTTCACCCAGGGGGCGACTGAAGCTTTCTTT. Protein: CSVRFTQGATEAFF.

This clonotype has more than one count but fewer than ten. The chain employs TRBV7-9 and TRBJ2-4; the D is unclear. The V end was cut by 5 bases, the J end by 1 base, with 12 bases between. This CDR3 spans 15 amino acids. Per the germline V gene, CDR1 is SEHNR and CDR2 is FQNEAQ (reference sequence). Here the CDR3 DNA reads TGTGCCAGCAGCCCAGCTTTCCCGGCCAAAAACATTCAGTACTTC. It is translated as CASSPAFPAKNIQYF.

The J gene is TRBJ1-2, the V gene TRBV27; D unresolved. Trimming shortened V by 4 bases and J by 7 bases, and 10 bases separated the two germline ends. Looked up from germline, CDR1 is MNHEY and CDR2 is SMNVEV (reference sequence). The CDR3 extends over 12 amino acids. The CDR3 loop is CASSSRLGGYTF. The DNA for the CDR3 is TGTGCCAGCAGTTCCCGACTAGGTGGCTACACCTTC.

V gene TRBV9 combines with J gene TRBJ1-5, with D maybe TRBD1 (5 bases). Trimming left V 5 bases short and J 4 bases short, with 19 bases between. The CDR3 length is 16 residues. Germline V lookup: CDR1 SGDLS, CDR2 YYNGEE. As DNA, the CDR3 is TGTGCCAGCAGTGATACGGGACTCAACCGGAATCAGCCCCAGCATTTT. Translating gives CASSDTGLNRNQPQHF.

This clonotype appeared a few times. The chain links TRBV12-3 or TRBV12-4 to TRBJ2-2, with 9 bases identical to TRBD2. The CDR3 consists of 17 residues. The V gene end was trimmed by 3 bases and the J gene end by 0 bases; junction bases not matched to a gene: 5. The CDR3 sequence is CASSFSSGEANTGELFF. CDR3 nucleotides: TGTGCCAGCAGTTTTTCTAGCGGGGAAGCGAACACCGGGGAGCTGTTTTTT.

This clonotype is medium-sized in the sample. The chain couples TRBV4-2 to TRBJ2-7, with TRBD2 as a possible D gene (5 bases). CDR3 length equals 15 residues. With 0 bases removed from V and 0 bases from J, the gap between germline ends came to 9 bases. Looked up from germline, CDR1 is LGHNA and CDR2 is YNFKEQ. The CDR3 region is CASSQDPSSSYEQYF. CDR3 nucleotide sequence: TGTGCCAGCAGCCAAGATCCTAGCAGCTCCTACGAGCAGTACTTC.

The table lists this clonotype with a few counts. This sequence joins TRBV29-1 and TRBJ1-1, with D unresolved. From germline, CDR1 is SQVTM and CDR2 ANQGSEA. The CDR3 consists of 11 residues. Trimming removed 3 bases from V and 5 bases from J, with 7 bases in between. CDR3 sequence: CSVDTWTEAFF. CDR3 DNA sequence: TGCAGCGTTGATACCTGGACTGAAGCTTTCTTT.

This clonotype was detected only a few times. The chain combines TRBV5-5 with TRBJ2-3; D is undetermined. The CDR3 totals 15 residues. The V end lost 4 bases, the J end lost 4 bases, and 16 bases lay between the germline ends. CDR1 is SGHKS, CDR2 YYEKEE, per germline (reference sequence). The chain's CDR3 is CASSLQSRLSDTQYF. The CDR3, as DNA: TGTGCCAGCAGCCTACAGTCGAGGTTGTCAGATACGCAGTATTTT.

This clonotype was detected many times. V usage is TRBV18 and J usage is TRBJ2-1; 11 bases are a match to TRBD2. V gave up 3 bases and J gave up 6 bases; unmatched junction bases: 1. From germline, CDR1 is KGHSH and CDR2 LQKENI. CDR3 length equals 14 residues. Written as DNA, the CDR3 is TGTGCCAGCTCACCGCTAGCGGGAGGCAATGAGCAGTTCTTC. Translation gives CASSPLAGGNEQFF. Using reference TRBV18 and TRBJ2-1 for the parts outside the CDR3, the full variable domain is NAGVMQNPRHLVRRRGQEARLRCSPMKGHSHVYWYRQLPEEGLKFMVYLQKENIIDESGMPKERFSAEFPKEGPSILRIQQVVRGDSAAYFCASSPLAGGNEQFFGPGTRLTVL.

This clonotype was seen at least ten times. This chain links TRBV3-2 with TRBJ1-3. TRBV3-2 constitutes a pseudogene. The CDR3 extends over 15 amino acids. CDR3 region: CASSQEVISGNTIYF. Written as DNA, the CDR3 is TGTGCCAGCAGCCAAGAGGTCATCTCTGGAAACACCATATATTTT.

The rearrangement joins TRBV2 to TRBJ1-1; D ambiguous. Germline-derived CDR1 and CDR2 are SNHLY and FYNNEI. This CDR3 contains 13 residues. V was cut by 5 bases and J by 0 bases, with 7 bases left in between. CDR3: CASSKGLNTEAFF. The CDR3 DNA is TGTGCCAGCAGTAAGGGTCTGAACACTGAAGCTTTCTTT.

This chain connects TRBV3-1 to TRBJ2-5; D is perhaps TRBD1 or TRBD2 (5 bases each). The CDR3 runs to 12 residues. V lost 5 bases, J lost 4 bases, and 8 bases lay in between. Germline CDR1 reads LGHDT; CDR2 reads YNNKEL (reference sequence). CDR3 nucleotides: TGTGCCAGCAGCACTAGGGGAGAGACCCAGTACTTC. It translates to CASSTRGETQYF.

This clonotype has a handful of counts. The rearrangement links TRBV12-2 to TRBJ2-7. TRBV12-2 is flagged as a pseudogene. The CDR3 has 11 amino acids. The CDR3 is CASRPPYEQYF. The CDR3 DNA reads TGTGCAAGTCGCCCTCCCTACGAGCAGTACTTC.

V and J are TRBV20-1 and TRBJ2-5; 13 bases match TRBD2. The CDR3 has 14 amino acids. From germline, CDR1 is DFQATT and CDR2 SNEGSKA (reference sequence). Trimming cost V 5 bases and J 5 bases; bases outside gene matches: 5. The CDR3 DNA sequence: TGCAGTGCTTCGGGACTAGCGGGGAGTGAGACCCAGTACTTC. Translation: CSASGLAGSETQYF.

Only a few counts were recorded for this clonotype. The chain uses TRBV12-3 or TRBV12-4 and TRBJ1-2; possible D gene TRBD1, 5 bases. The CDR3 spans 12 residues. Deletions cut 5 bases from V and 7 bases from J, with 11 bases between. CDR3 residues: CASSLRGAGYTF. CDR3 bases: TGTGCCAGCAGTCTCCGAGGGGCTGGCTACACCTTC.

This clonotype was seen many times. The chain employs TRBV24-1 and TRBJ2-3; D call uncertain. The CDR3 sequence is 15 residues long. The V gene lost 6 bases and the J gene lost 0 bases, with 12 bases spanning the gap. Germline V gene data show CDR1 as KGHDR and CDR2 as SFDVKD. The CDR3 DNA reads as TGTGCCACCAGTTTCGGAAGGTGGAGCACAGATACGCAGTATTTT. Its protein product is CATSFGRWSTDTQYF.

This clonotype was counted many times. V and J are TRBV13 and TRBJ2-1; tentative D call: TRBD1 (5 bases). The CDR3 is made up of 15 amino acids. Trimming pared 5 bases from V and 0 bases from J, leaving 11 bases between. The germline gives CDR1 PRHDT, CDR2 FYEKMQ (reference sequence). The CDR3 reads CASSQDSHSYNEQFF. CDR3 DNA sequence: TGTGCCAGCAGCCAAGACAGTCACTCCTACAATGAGCAGTTCTTC.

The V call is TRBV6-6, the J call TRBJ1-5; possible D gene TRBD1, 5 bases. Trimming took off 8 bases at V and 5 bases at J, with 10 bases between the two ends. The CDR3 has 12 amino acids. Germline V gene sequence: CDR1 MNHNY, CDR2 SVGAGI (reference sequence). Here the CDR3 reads CASGRGYQPQHF. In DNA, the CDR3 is TGTGCCAGCGGAAGGGGTTATCAGCCCCAGCATTTT.

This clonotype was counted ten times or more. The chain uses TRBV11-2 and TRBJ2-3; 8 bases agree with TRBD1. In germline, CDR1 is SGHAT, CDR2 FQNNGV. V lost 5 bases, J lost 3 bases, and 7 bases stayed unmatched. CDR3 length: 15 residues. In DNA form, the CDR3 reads TGTGCCAGCAGCCCGCGGACAGGGAGGACAGATACGCAGTATTTT. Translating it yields CASSPRTGRTDTQYF.

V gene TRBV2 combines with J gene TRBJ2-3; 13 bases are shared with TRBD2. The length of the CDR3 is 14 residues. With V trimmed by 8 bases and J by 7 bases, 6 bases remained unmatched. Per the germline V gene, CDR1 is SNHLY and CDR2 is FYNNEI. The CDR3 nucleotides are TGTGCCAGCTTATTCGGGACTAGCGGGAATACGCAGTATTTT. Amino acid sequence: CASLFGTSGNTQYF.